Given below is one T cell receptor beta chain in context. This clonotype occurred many times. What this receptor recognizes is not known. The record has no base qualities; no much larger clone is one base away. The CDR3 starts with the cysteine, ends with the phenylalanine, and has 17 residues. Of all the DNA, just the CDR3 is kept, 51 bases in frame from base 1. From a lookup of the germline V gene, CDR1 and CDR2 are SGHVS and FQNEAQ. V is reduced by 4 bases and J by 0 bases, leaving a spacing of 19 bases between them. Instrument used: Illumina HiSeq 1500. TCRdb reran the public reads through fastp at Q25 and MiXCR, keeping productive beta chains. CDR3 protein sequences are deduplicated, and each keeps its most common genes and DNA. The sample profile shows nearly 650,000 distinct CDR3 sequences; around 24% of them were found once. 6.5% to 10% of the sample rests with the top ten. This sample is part of a study of T cell repertoires in cytomegalovirus infection (dated by TCRdb to the late 2010s). Study-level background: The HLA type of each donor mattered for the analysis, because public TCR beta signatures pointed to carriage of CMV infection along with the matching HLA type.

The study at large found these results: Cumulative frequency of public TCR beta family members discriminated carriers of CMV infection plus the relevant HLA type in this cohort and an independent roughly 320-donor cohort. The ex vivo response was dominated by HLA-C-restricted CMV-specific TCR beta clonotypes, and the single most frequent clonotype in two of eight donors was supplied by these HLA-C-restricted clonotypes.

The sample consisted of CD8+ T cells from PBMCs. The chain uses TRBV7-8 and TRBJ2-7; the D segment could be TRBD2, given 7 matching bases. The sequence was obtained from a human donor in good health (CMV status not recorded). Some clones in this sample may be carry-over from other donors' samples. The CDR3 corresponds to CASSSLEGGFDSYEQYF. The nucleotides are TGTGCCAGCAGCTCCCTTGAGGGGGGGTTCGACTCCTACGAGCAGTACTTC.